Shown below are 5 T cell receptor beta chains from a single sample sequenced in a study of CD8+CD57+ T cells in acquired aplastic anemia. Patients selected for sequencing had displayed CD8+CD57+ cell expansion by flow cytometry. Genomic DNA acted as the template from which TCR beta VDJ combination and CDR3 sequence profiling were carried out. TCRdb called the reads again in MiXCR, with one record for every CDR3 protein. The table has 400,000 to 600,000 distinct CDR3 sequences, around 30% seen once; the top ten hold 0.7% to 1%. Sequencing was done on a sample of sorted CD4+, CD8+, or CD8+CD57+ T cells (not recorded which) from PBMCs. The receptors here all came from a human donor with aplastic anemia.

This clonotype was picked up a small number of times. V and J are TRBV20-1 and TRBJ2-1; 10 bases are a match to TRBD2. J gave up 4 bases and V 1 base, and 4 bases lay outside the gene matches. Germline V lookup: CDR1 DFQATT, CDR2 SNEGSKA (reference sequence). This CDR3 contains 15 residues. CDR3 amino acids: CSARGTSGAYNEQFF. CDR3 coding DNA: TGCAGTGCTAGAGGGACTAGCGGAGCTTACAATGAGCAGTTCTTC.

There are many counts of this clonotype. The chain recombines TRBV19 with TRBJ2-4; D gene ambiguous. Germline lookup yields CDR1 LNHDA and CDR2 SQIVND (reference sequence). The CDR3 extends over 11 amino acids. The V gene lost 5 bases and the J gene lost 5 bases, with 4 bases spanning the gap. DNA of the CDR3: TGTGCCAGTAGTGCTCAAAACATTCAGTACTTC. Protein sequence: CASSAQNIQYF.

This chain connects TRBV7-8 to TRBJ1-4; TRBD1 matches 7 bases. The V gene's germline CDR1 is SGHVS and CDR2 FQNEAQ. The CDR3 spans 16 residues. Trimming cost V 3 bases and J 7 bases; bases outside gene matches: 11. The DNA of the CDR3 is TGTGCCAGCAGCTTTGATACAGGGGACGAAGGTGAAAAACTGTTTTTT. It translates to CASSFDTGDEGEKLFF.

Only a few counts were recorded for this clonotype. The V gene is TRBV7-3, the J gene TRBJ2-2, with TRBD2 as a possible D gene (5 bases). In germline, CDR1 is SGHTA, CDR2 FQGTGA. Trimming removed 5 bases at V and 5 bases at J, with 12 bases between. The CDR3 spans 14 residues. CDR3 in amino acids: CASSPQAATGELFF. DNA for the CDR3: TGTGCCAGCAGCCCCCAAGCGGCTACCGGGGAGCTGTTTTTT.

This clonotype was recorded a few times. The chain uses TRBV11-1 and TRBJ1-4; 7 bases agree with TRBD1. Germline assignment: CDR1 SGHAT and CDR2 FQDESV (reference sequence). The V and J ends lost 5 bases and 5 bases, in that order; junction bases with no gene match: 11. The CDR3 covers 16 residues. The CDR3 region is CASSGATGTFNEKLFF. The CDR3 region has the DNA TGTGCCAGCAGCGGAGCGACAGGGACCTTCAATGAAAAACTGTTTTTT.